Listed below are T cell receptor beta chains from one sample, sequenced in a study of human T cells and chemical hapten exposure. TCRdb ran MiXCR on the RACE reads and lists one entry per CDR3 protein. This sample carries about 380,000 distinct CDR3 sequences, more than 4.5% of them seen once, and the ten largest clones take over 2%. Sample: whole blood, taken in connection with sensitization to the hapten diphenylcyclopropenone (DPC). The receptors were gathered from a woman in her 50s with alopecia areata. Some clones in this sample may be carry-over from other donors' samples. The CDR3 runs from the conserved cysteine through the conserved F or W. Fields, in order: D gene, J gene, clone size, V gene, CDR3 DNA, CDR3 protein. D genes are given only for firm matches. Clone size appears in some rows only: once, few, many, or a class for an expanded clone.

-	TRBJ2-3	-	TRBV27	TGTGCCAGCAGTTTAGAGGCGGGGGCGAGCACAGATACGCAGTATTTT	CASSLEAGASTDTQYF
-	TRBJ2-5	few	TRBV7-9	TGTGCCAGCAGCTTTAACGCGGGATGGCTGGAGACCCAGTACTTC	CASSFNAGWLETQYF
TRBD1	TRBJ1-2	-	TRBV28	TGTGCCAGCAGCGCTGACAGGGGGCATGGCTACACCTTC	CASSADRGHGYTF
-	TRBJ2-1	few	TRBV20-1	TGCAGTGCTAGAGTCGCGACGGGGGCCCACAATGAGCAGTTCTTC	CSARVATGAHNEQFF
-	TRBJ2-5	-	TRBV7-6	TGTGCCAGCAGTTTTCCCGGCTACGGCGAAGAGACCCAGTACTTC	CASSFPGYGEETQYF
-	TRBJ2-1	many	TRBV28	TGTGCCGCAGTCGGGGTCTCCTACAATGAGCAGTTCTTC	CAAVGVSYNEQFF
-	TRBJ2-1	-	TRBV11-3	TGTGCCAGCAGCTTAGGACCATCCGGGGAGCAGTTCTTC	CASSLGPSGEQFF
-	TRBJ1-5	many	TRBV7-9	TGTGCCAGCAGCTTGGGGGTTGGAGGGACGAATCAGCCCCAGCATTTT	CASSLGVGGTNQPQHF
TRBD1	TRBJ2-3	many	TRBV29-1	TGCAGCGGGACGACAGGGCAGGATACGCAGTATTTT	CSGTTGQDTQYF
-	TRBJ2-7	-	TRBV6-2/TRBV6-3	TGTGCCAGCAGTTACCCGGGGGATAGCTCCTACGAGCAGTACTTC	CASSYPGDSSYEQYF
TRBD2	TRBJ2-1	many	TRBV6-2/TRBV6-3	TGTGCCAGCAGCTCTAGCGGAGGAGGTAGGAATGAGCAGTTCTTC	CASSSSGGGRNEQFF
-	TRBJ2-1	few	TRBV20-1	TGCAGTGCTCCTGGACAAAGCTCCTACAATGAGCAGTTCTTC	CSAPGQSSYNEQFF
-	TRBJ2-7	few	TRBV28	TGTGCCAGCAGTCCACCGGGGGTGCAGTCCTACGAGCAGTACTTC	CASSPPGVQSYEQYF
-	TRBJ1-4	many	TRBV5-6	TGTGCCAGCAGCTTGAGAGGGGTGAGGGAAAAACTGTTTTTT	CASSLRGVREKLFF
TRBD1	TRBJ2-2	few	TRBV12-3/TRBV12-4	TGTGCCAGCAGTCTAGGGACAGTTGCCGGGGAGCTGTTTTTT	CASSLGTVAGELFF
TRBD2	TRBJ2-2	many	TRBV2	TGTGCCAGCAGACAACTAGCGGGAGCCGGGGAGCTGTTTTTT	CASRQLAGAGELFF
-	TRBJ1-3	many	TRBV29-1	TGCAGCGTTGATTCAGCTGGTTCTGGAAACACCATATATTTT	CSVDSAGSGNTIYF
TRBD1	TRBJ1-2	few	TRBV7-9	TGTGCCAGCAGCCCTAGTGGAGGGACAGGGGGCAACTATGGCTACACCTTC	CASSPSGGTGGNYGYTF
TRBD1	TRBJ1-1	few	TRBV30	TGTGCCTGGAGTCTACATCAGGGGGAGAACACTGAAGCTTTCTTT	CAWSLHQGENTEAFF
-	TRBJ2-3	many	TRBV24-1	TGTGCCACCTCCGGGGCCGAGTACACAGATACGCAGTATTTT	CATSGAEYTDTQYF
TRBD1	TRBJ1-1	many	TRBV5-4	TGTGCCAGCAGCTCCCCGCGGGGACAGGGGAACACTGAAGCTTTCTTT	CASSSPRGQGNTEAFF
TRBD2	TRBJ2-7	-	TRBV7-2	TGTGCCAGCAGCTTACTCAGGCTAGCGGGAGATATGTACTTC	CASSLLRLAGDMYF
-	TRBJ1-4	few	TRBV29-1	TGCAGCGTTGAAGCTCTCGGGGCGAATGAAAAACTGTTTTTT	CSVEALGANEKLFF
-	TRBJ2-1	few	TRBV28	TGTGCCAGCAGTCCCATAGATGCCCGGAATGAGCAGTTCTTC	CASSPIDARNEQFF
-	TRBJ2-3	many	TRBV2	TGTGCCCCAGAGGGATCAGATACGCAGTATTTT	CAPEGSDTQYF
TRBD1	TRBJ2-1	few	TRBV7-9	TGTGCCAGCAGCTCCCTGACAGGGGGCCAGGGTGAGCAGTTCTTC	CASSSLTGGQGEQFF
TRBD2	TRBJ2-5	-	TRBV4-2	TGTGCCAGCAGCCAAGGGCGGTCCGCGGGGGGCCTTGAAGAGACCCAGTACTTC	CASSQGRSAGGLEETQYF
-	TRBJ1-2	-	TRBV24-1	TGTGCCACCAGTTCTGGGGGCGCGGACTATGGCTACACCTTC	CATSSGGADYGYTF
-	TRBJ2-7	-	TRBV6-5	TGTGCCAGCAGTCACCGGGACTCGAGATGCGAGCAGTACTTC	CASSHRDSRCEQYF
TRBD2	TRBJ2-3	many	TRBV4-1	TGCGCCAGCAGCCAAGCGTTTAGCGGGGGGTCCACAGATACGCAGTATTTT	CASSQAFSGGSTDTQYF
-	TRBJ1-2	many	TRBV7-2	TGTGCCAGCAGCCTGTCCGGGGTTAACTATGGCTACACCTTC	CASSLSGVNYGYTF
-	TRBJ1-1	many	TRBV4-1	TGCGCCAGCAGCCAAGATGGGCGGACTGAAGCTTTCTTT	CASSQDGRTEAFF
TRBD2	TRBJ2-3	few	TRBV10-3	TGTGCCATCAGGGCTAGCGGGTCAAGCACAGATACGCAGTATTTT	CAIRASGSSTDTQYF
-	TRBJ2-1	many	TRBV15	TGTGCCACCAGCAGAGGTTTGGGGGACTTCTATCTCTACAATGAGCAGTTCTTC	CATSRGLGDFYLYNEQFF
-	TRBJ1-4	many	TRBV29-1	TGCAGCGTGGCCGTCCAGGGGACGGCTAATGAAAAACTGTTTTTT	CSVAVQGTANEKLFF
TRBD2	TRBJ2-7	-	TRBV20-1	TGCAGTGCTAGCCCAGCGGGAGGATTCTACGAGCAGTACTTC	CSASPAGGFYEQYF
TRBD1	TRBJ1-1	-	TRBV25-1	TGTGCCAGTACTGGCAGGGGGATTGAAGCTTTCTTT	CASTGRGIEAFF
TRBD2	TRBJ2-5	many	TRBV29-1	TGCAGCGCCCTCCCAGTGGGGGGGCAAGAGACCCAGTACTTC	CSALPVGGQETQYF
-	TRBJ2-3	-	TRBV20-1	TGCAGTGCTGACCCCCTTAGTGGGAGGAGAACAGATACGCAGTATTTT	CSADPLSGRRTDTQYF
-	TRBJ1-1	many	TRBV14	TGTGCCAGCAGCTTGATTACAGGGATGAACACTGAAGCTTTCTTT	CASSLITGMNTEAFF
-	TRBJ2-3	many	TRBV5-1	TGCGCCAGCAGCTTGGGGCAGGGAATCATATCGGGCACAGATACGCAGTATTTT	CASSLGQGIISGTDTQYF
-	TRBJ2-3	few	TRBV12-3/TRBV12-4	TGTGCCAGCAGCTCTCAGCGGACTAGCACAGATACGCAGTATTTT	CASSSQRTSTDTQYF
TRBD1	TRBJ2-5	-	TRBV28	TGTGCCAGCAGTTATCCGGGACAGGGGAAAGAGACCCAGTACTTC	CASSYPGQGKETQYF